What follows are 22 T cell receptor beta chains derived from one specimen sequenced in a study of blood T cell repertoires in COVID-19. Using immunoSEQ multiplex PCR, the repertoire was profiled, and TCRdb retains in-frame clones only, with some absent. Of approximately 110,000 clones listed, about 85% are singletons. Source material: peripheral blood. Every receptor here comes from a man aged 40-55 years with acute or convalescent COVID-19.

The rearrangement links TRBV21-1 to TRBJ2-5; no check of the table's D call, TRBD1, against the DNA was made. TRBV21-1 counts as a pseudogene. The CDR3 length is 18 residues. The chain's CDR3 is CASSFCPGTGGGQETQYF. In nucleotides, the CDR3 is TGTGCCAGCAGCTTTTGTCCCGGGACAGGGGGCGGCCAAGAGACCCAGTACTTC.

The V and J genes are TRBV27 and TRBJ2-1; 9 bases map to TRBD1. The CDR3 sequence is 15 residues long. The trim removed 5 bases at V and 3 bases at J, leaving 5 bases unmatched. Germline V lookup: CDR1 MNHEY, CDR2 SMNVEV (reference sequence). This CDR3 is CASSAGQGGYNEQFF. The CDR3 DNA follows: TGTGCCAGCAGTGCGGGACAGGGAGGCTACAATGAGCAGTTCTTC.

The chain employs TRBV27 and TRBJ2-3; 9 bases align to TRBD2. The ends lost 3 bases at V and 2 bases at J; junction bases unmatched: 3. CDR3 length: 15 residues. Germline CDR1 is MNHEY and CDR2 is SMNVEV (reference sequence). The CDR3 DNA follows: TGTGCCAGCAGTTTGGCGGGGGGGATCACAGATACGCAGTATTTT. Translated, it gives CASSLAGGITDTQYF.

The CDR3 coding sequence is TGTGCCAGCTCACCAAACTCTGGCACAGATACGCAGTATTTT. Amino acids: CASSPNSGTDTQYF. The genes are TRBV18 and TRBJ2-3; D gene ambiguous. The germline V gene has CDR1 KGHSH and CDR2 LQKENI. Deletions cut 2 bases from V and 1 base from J, with 7 bases between. This CDR3 is 14 amino acids long.

This clone was counted a single time. The chain couples TRBV7-3 to TRBJ2-5; 8 nucleotides line up with TRBD1. The junction had 2 bases not matched to a gene; V was cut back by 4 bases and J by 4 bases. Germline assignment: CDR1 SGHTA and CDR2 FQGTGA. This CDR3 region has 13 residues. CDR3 sequence: CASSYDRGETQYF. In DNA form, the CDR3 reads TGTGCCAGCAGCTACGACAGGGGAGAGACCCAGTACTTC. Supplemented by reference TRBV7-3 and TRBJ2-5, the full variable domain reads GAGVSQTPSNKVTEKGKYVELRCDPISGHTALYWYRQSLGQGPEFLIYFQGTGAADDSGLPNDRFFAVRPEGSVSTLKIQRTERGDSAVYLCASSYDRGETQYFGPGTRLLVL.

V and J are TRBV19 and TRBJ2-1; the match to TRBD2 covers 9 bases. This CDR3 is built from 15 residues. V shed 5 bases, J shed 4 bases, and the junction held 6 bases outside the gene matches. Germline lookup yields CDR1 LNHDA and CDR2 SQIVND (reference sequence). The DNA of the CDR3 is TGTGCCAGTAGTTCCGTAGCGGGAGCTTACAATGAGCAGTTCTTC. Encoded protein: CASSSVAGAYNEQFF.

V gene TRBV19 combines with J gene TRBJ1-4, with 9 bases identical to TRBD1. Looked up from germline, CDR1 is LNHDA and CDR2 is SQIVND (reference sequence). The CDR3 contains 16 residues. J was trimmed by 2 bases and V by 5 bases; bases with no gene match: 6. CDR3 bases: TGTGCCAGTAGTCAACAGGGGGCGCGGACTAATGAAAAACTGTTTTTT. Translating gives CASSQQGARTNEKLFF.

In this sample, this clone turned up once. The rearrangement uses TRBV28 and TRBJ2-3; TRBD2 matches at 12 bases. The CDR3 has 15 amino acids. Trimming cost V 3 bases and J 5 bases; bases outside gene matches: 3. Germline loops: CDR1 MDHEN, CDR2 SYDVKM. The DNA of the CDR3 is TGTGCCAGCAGTTTTCAGGGACTAGCGGGAGATACGCAGTATTTT. Translated: CASSFQGLAGDTQYF. The full variable domain, rest sourced from reference TRBV28 and TRBJ2-3, is DVKVTQSSRYLVKRTGEKVFLECVQDMDHENMFWYRQDPGLGLRLIYFSYDVKMKEKGDIPEGYSVSREKKERFSLILESASTNQTSMYLCASSFQGLAGDTQYFGPGTRLTVL.

The V and J genes are TRBV7-9 and TRBJ2-7, with 9 bases fitting TRBD1. Per the germline V gene, CDR1 is SEHNR and CDR2 is FQNEAQ (reference sequence). The V segment lost 5 bases and the J segment 5 bases; nucleotides outside the gene matches: 7. The CDR3 is 14 amino acids. In nucleotides, the CDR3 is TGTGCCAGCAGCGGCCGGGACAGGGTGCACGAGCAGTACTTC. Residues: CASSGRDRVHEQYF.

This sequence joins TRBV19 and TRBJ1-5; 8 bases are a match to TRBD1. The V gene end was trimmed by 6 bases and the J gene end by 5 bases; junction bases not matched to a gene: 9. The CDR3 consists of 15 residues. The V gene's germline CDR1 is LNHDA and CDR2 SQIVND (reference sequence). The CDR3 protein is CASSRQGWGDQPQHF. The CDR3 DNA is TGTGCCAGTAGCCGACAGGGGTGGGGTGATCAGCCCCAGCATTTT.

The chain uses TRBV27 and TRBJ1-4; D call uncertain. Germline values: CDR1 MNHEY, CDR2 SMNVEV (reference sequence). CDR3 length: 15 residues. Trimming shortened V by 3 bases and J by 0 bases, and 8 bases separated the two germline ends. Here the CDR3 DNA reads TGTGCCAGCAGTTTTAGTGCCGCAACTAATGAAAAACTGTTTTTT. Translated: CASSFSAATNEKLFF. Looking up the rest from reference TRBV27 and TRBJ1-4 gives the full variable domain: EAQVTQNPRYLITVTGKKLTVTCSQNMNHEYMSWYRQDPGLGLRQIYYSMNVEVTDKGDVPEGYKVSRKEKRNFPLILESPSPNQTSLYFCASSFSAATNEKLFFGSGTQLSVL.

In this sample, this clone turned up a few times. The chain carries TRBV4-2 and TRBJ2-7, with D perhaps matching TRBD1 (6 bases). Germline values: CDR1 LGHNA, CDR2 YNFKEQ. The CDR3 spans 16 residues. V was cut by 1 base and J by 2 bases, with 15 bases left in between. The CDR3 here is CASSQAGDLWTYEQYF. The CDR3 nucleotides read TGTGCCAGCAGCCAAGCAGGGGACCTATGGACCTACGAGCAGTACTTC.

V and J are TRBV9 and TRBJ1-4; 7 nucleotides agree with TRBD1. V trimming: 3 bases; J trimming: 8 bases; junction bases outside the gene matches: 7. The CDR3 is made up of 14 amino acids. Germline-derived CDR1 and CDR2 are SGDLS and YYNGEE. The CDR3 nucleotides are TGTGCCAGCAGCGCCGGACAGGCTGACGAAAAACTGTTTTTT. Amino acid sequence: CASSAGQADEKLFF.

The rearrangement uses TRBV6-5 and TRBJ1-6; TRBD1 agrees at 7 bases. V lost 4 bases and J lost 8; bases outside the gene matches: 8. The CDR3 extends over 15 amino acids. Germline V CDR1 and CDR2: MNHEY, SVGAGI. CDR3 protein: CASSFRQGIDSPLHF. CDR3 bases: TGTGCCAGCAGTTTCAGACAGGGAATAGATTCACCCCTCCACTTT.

The rearrangement links TRBV5-6 to TRBJ1-2; no definite D call. V lost 2 bases, J lost 0 bases, and 5 bases lay in between. Germline V CDR1 and CDR2: SGHDT, YYEEEE. CDR3 size: 13 residues. CDR3 nucleotides: TGTGCCAGCAGCTTATCTGCTAACTATGGCTACACCTTC. Protein: CASSLSANYGYTF.

This rearrangement joins TRBV19 to TRBJ2-1; 8 positions agree with TRBD2. The CDR3 covers 15 residues. From germline, CDR1 is LNHDA and CDR2 SQIVND (reference sequence). Losses at the gene ends were 7 bases for V and 8 bases for J; bases not matched to a gene: 13. The CDR3 region is CASTGRASSYHEQFF. In DNA, the CDR3 is TGTGCCAGTACCGGGAGGGCCTCGTCTTACCATGAGCAGTTCTTC.

The CDR3 here is CATRPGAGYTF. CDR3 nucleotides: TGCGCGACGCGGCCAGGGGCTGGCTACACCTTC. The rearrangement links TRBV10-1 to TRBJ1-2, with a possible D match to TRBD1 (6 bases). The germline gives CDR1 WNHNN, CDR2 SYGVQD (reference sequence). The CDR3 consists of 11 residues.

The V call is TRBV7-2, the J call TRBJ2-7, with 15 nucleotides matching TRBD2. Germline V gene data show CDR1 as SGHTA and CDR2 as FQGNSA. This CDR3 contains 16 residues. The ends lost 4 bases at V and 2 bases at J; junction bases unmatched: 3. CDR3 DNA sequence: TGTGCCAGCAGCTCGGGACTAGCGGGGGGAGCCTACGAGCAGTACTTC. Encoded protein: CASSSGLAGGAYEQYF.

The rearrangement joins TRBV28 to TRBJ1-1; 10 bases line up with TRBD1. This CDR3 spans 19 amino acids. Losses at the gene ends were 5 bases for V and 0 bases for J; bases not matched to a gene: 15. Germline V gene sequence: CDR1 MDHEN, CDR2 SYDVKM. The CDR3 region is CASSGHLGTGAFMNTEAFF. CDR3 DNA sequence: TGTGCCAGCAGTGGACACCTAGGGACAGGGGCCTTCATGAACACTGAAGCTTTCTTT.

The rearrangement uses TRBV2 and TRBJ2-3; 9 bases map to TRBD2. The CDR3 consists of 17 residues. V shed 2 bases and J 1 base; nucleotides not matched to a gene: 7. CDR1 and CDR2 from the germline V gene are SNHLY and FYNNEI. CDR3 residues: CASSEFLTSGRTDTQYF. The CDR3 coding sequence is TGTGCCAGCAGTGAATTTCTGACTAGCGGACGCACAGATACGCAGTATTTT.

The chain couples TRBV2 to TRBJ2-7, with TRBD2 as a possible D gene (5 bases). Germline CDR1 and CDR2: SNHLY and FYNNEI. There are 13 residues in the CDR3. Trimming cost V 8 bases and J 3 bases, with 14 bases left between them. In DNA form, the CDR3 reads TGTGCCAGCCATGAGGGAGAAGGCTACGAGCAGTACTTC. Its translation is CASHEGEGYEQYF.

The chain carries TRBV7-9 and TRBJ1-3; D is unclear. The CDR3 contains 10 residues. V shed 5 bases and J shed 12 bases, with 8 bases lying between them. Germline V gene data show CDR1 as SEHNR and CDR2 as FQNEAQ (reference sequence). The DNA of the CDR3 is TGTGCCAGCAGCCACCGGGTCATATATTTT. It is translated as CASSHRVIYF. The entire variable domain, with the rest obtained from reference TRBV7-9 and TRBJ1-3, is as follows: DTGVSQNPRHKITKRGQNVTFRCDPISEHNRLYWYRQTLGQGPEFLTYFQNEAQLEKSRLLSDRFSAERPKGSFSTLEIQRTEQGDSAMYLCASSHRVIYFGEGSWLTVV.